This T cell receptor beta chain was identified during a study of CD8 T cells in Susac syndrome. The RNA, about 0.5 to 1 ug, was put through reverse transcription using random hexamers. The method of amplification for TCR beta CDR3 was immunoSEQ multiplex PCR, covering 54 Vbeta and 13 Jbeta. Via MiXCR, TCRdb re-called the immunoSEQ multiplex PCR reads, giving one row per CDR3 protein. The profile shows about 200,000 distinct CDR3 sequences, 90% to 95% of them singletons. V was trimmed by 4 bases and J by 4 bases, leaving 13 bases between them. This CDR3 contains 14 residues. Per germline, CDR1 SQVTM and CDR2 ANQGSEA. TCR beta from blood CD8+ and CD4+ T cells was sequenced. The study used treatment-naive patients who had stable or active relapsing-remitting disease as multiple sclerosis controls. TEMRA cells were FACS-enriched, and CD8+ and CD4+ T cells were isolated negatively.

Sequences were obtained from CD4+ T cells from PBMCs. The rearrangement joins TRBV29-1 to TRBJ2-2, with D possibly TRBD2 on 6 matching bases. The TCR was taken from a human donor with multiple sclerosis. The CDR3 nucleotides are TGCAGCGTTGTAGGAGGGATTCGCACCGGGGAGCTGTTTTTT. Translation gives CSVVGGIRTGELFF.